These T cell receptor beta chains were read from a single sample in a study of blood T cell repertoires in COVID-19. Libraries were prepared by immunoSEQ multiplex PCR; TCRdb keeps only in-frame clonotypes and omits some of them. The sample records approximately 240,000 clones, roughly 80% being singletons. Sequencing was carried out using peripheral blood. The origin of the receptors is a woman of 80 years or more with active or convalescent COVID-19. Both conserved end residues are part of each CDR3. Each record gives: D gene, J gene, CDR3 length, V gene, clone size, CDR3 DNA, CDR3 protein. The D gene is left open where the match is weak. A clone size is listed for some rows: how often the clone was seen (once, few, many), or a class if it is expanded.

NA,TRBJ1-4,11,TRBV20-1,NA,TGCAGTGCTAGTACGGGGGAAAAACTGTTTTTT,CSASTGEKLFF
NA,TRBJ2-7,11,TRBV10-1,NA,TGCGCCAGCAGTGACAGGCTACCTCGGTACTTC,CASSDRLPRYF
NA,TRBJ2-1,13,TRBV11-3,NA,TGTGCCAGCAGCCCGACTAGTGCCAATGAGCAGTTCTTC,CASSPTSANEQFF
NA,TRBJ1-5,14,TRBV5-1,NA,TGCGCCAGCAGCTTGGGTGGCCACAATCAGCCCCAGCATTTT,CASSLGGHNQPQHF
TRBD2,TRBJ2-7,14,TRBV2,NA,TGTGCCAGCCGCGGGCGGGGGAGCTCCTACGAGCAGTACTTC,CASRGRGSSYEQYF
NA,TRBJ1-4,13,TRBV30,few,TGTGCCTGGAGTGTGGCCCCGGGTGAAAAACTGTTTTTT,CAWSVAPGEKLFF
NA,TRBJ1-1,14,TRBV29-1,NA,TGCAGCACCGCAAGCGGAGGGATGAACACTGAAGCTTTCTTT,CSTASGGMNTEAFF
TRBD1,TRBJ1-5,17,TRBV19,NA,TGTGCCAGTAGTCCCAACCCACGGGCAGGGGGTATTCAGCCCCAGCATTTT,CASSPNPRAGGIQPQHF
NA,TRBJ1-3,15,TRBV7-9,NA,TGTGCCAGCAGCTTAGCCCGGGGGTTAGGAAACACCATATATTTT,CASSLARGLGNTIYF
NA,TRBJ1-2,15,TRBV29-1,NA,TGCAGCGTTGGTGCGGGCGGAGACAGGCAATATGGCTACACCTTC,CSVGAGGDRQYGYTF
NA,TRBJ1-5,13,TRBV12-3/TRBV12-4,NA,TGTGCCAGCAGCTCCTATAGCAATCAGCCCCAGCATTTT,CASSSYSNQPQHF
TRBD2,TRBJ2-7,15,TRBV3-1/TRBV3-2,NA,TGTGCCAGCAGCCAAGGGGCGCTAGCGGCCTACGAGCAGTACTTC,CASSQGALAAYEQYF
TRBD1,TRBJ1-3,18,TRBV5-1,few,TGCGCCAGCACCCCAAGTTGGGACAGTTTAGCCTCTGGAAACACCATATATTTT,CASTPSWDSLASGNTIYF
TRBD2,TRBJ2-1,14,TRBV7-2,NA,TGTGCCAGCAGCTCTAGCGGGTCCTACAATGAGCAGTTCTTC,CASSSSGSYNEQFF
TRBD1,TRBJ1-5,17,TRBV19,once,TGTGCCAGTAGTAAGGGGAAAGGACAGGGACTAAATCAGCCCCAGCATTTT,CASSKGKGQGLNQPQHF
TRBD1,TRBJ1-4,14,TRBV5-1,NA,TGCGCCAGCAGCTCCGGACAGGAGAATGAAAAACTGTTTTTT,CASSSGQENEKLFF
TRBD1,TRBJ1-2,19,TRBV28,NA,TGTGCCAGCAGTCGAGGCTGGGGCGCGGGACAGGGATCTAACTATGGCTACACCTTC,CASSRGWGAGQGSNYGYTF
NA,TRBJ2-6,15,TRBV5-1,few,TGCGCCAGCAGCTCCGCTGGGCACGGGGCCAACGTCCTGACTTTC,CASSSAGHGANVLTF
TRBD2,TRBJ2-4,15,TRBV3-1/TRBV3-2,NA,TGTGCCAGCAGCCAAGTACGGGGGGTCAAAAACATTCAGTACTTC,CASSQVRGVKNIQYF
TRBD2,TRBJ2-1,14,TRBV5-4,NA,TGTGCCAGCAGCACTAGCGGGGGGGCCCTTGAGCAGTTCTTC,CASSTSGGALEQFF
NA,TRBJ2-7,11,TRBV30,NA,TGTGCCTGGGGCCGGGGACAACAGCAGTACTTC,CAWGRGQQQYF
NA,TRBJ1-4,13,TRBV27,NA,TGTGCCAGCACCTGGGGGCAGGGCCGAAAACTGTTTTTT,CASTWGQGRKLFF
NA,TRBJ2-1,15,TRBV28,NA,TGTGCCAGCAGTGCACAGGGAGATCCCTACAATGAGCAGTTCTTC,CASSAQGDPYNEQFF
NA,TRBJ2-3,14,TRBV27,NA,TGTGCCAGCGGAAGGGGGACTACTACAGATACGCAGTATTTT,CASGRGTTTDTQYF
NA,TRBJ1-3,13,TRBV21-1,NA,TGTGCCAGCAGCAGGGCAGCGGGTAACACCATATATTTT,CASSRAAGNTIYF
TRBD1,TRBJ1-1,14,TRBV10-3,NA,TGTGCCACCACGGACAGGGAGGAAGCCACTGAAGCTTTCTTT,CATTDREEATEAFF
NA,TRBJ2-3,14,TRBV10-1,NA,TGCGCCAGCAGTGAGTCCGGTAGCACAGATACGCAGTATTTT,CASSESGSTDTQYF
NA,TRBJ2-2,15,TRBV7-7,NA,TGTGCCAGCAGCTTAGTTGGAACAGGGACCGGGGAGCTGTTTTTT,CASSLVGTGTGELFF
NA,TRBJ1-1,14,TRBV28,NA,TGTGCCAGCAGTCAGACAGGCCTGAACACTGAAGCTTTCTTT,CASSQTGLNTEAFF
NA,TRBJ2-5,16,TRBV19,NA,TGTGCCAGTAGTTCCGGGGCTACTTGGGGGGAAGAGACCCAGTACTTC,CASSSGATWGEETQYF
TRBD2,TRBJ2-5,17,TRBV7-6,NA,TGTGCCAGCAGCTCGGCCGGGACTAGCGGGGGGGTAGAGACCCAGTACTTC,CASSSAGTSGGVETQYF
NA,TRBJ1-2,11,TRBV3-1/TRBV3-2,few,TGTGCCAGCAGCCAAGATAGTGGCTACACCTTC,CASSQDSGYTF
NA,TRBJ2-4,12,TRBV24-1,NA,TGTGCCACCAGTGTTGAAGGGGACATTCAGTACTTC,CATSVEGDIQYF
TRBD1,TRBJ2-3,14,TRBV18,NA,TGTGCCAGCTCGCCGACAGGGGTCACAGATACGCAGTATTTT,CASSPTGVTDTQYF
NA,TRBJ2-1,14,TRBV13,NA,TGTGCCAGCAGCCCCCGTGGGGTTAGCGCAGGGCAGTTCTTC,CASSPRGVSAGQFF
TRBD1,TRBJ1-2,21,TRBV19,once,TGTGCCACCACCGCGGCCCATTCAAACTCCCCACGGGACAGGAGCCTCTATGGCTACACCTTC,CATTAAHSNSPRDRSLYGYTF
NA,TRBJ2-1,15,TRBV5-1,NA,TGCGCCAGCAGCTTGGCACTAGGGGGTTACAATGAGCAGTTCTTC,CASSLALGGYNEQFF
TRBD1,TRBJ1-1,15,TRBV5-1,NA,TGCGCCAGCAGCTGGGGGACAGGGCCTGGGACTGAAGCTTTCTTT,CASSWGTGPGTEAFF
NA,TRBJ2-6,17,TRBV21-1,NA,TGTGCCAGCACCCTGACAGCAATCCGCTCTGGGGCCAACGTCCTGACTTTC,CASTLTAIRSGANVLTF
NA,TRBJ2-3,18,TRBV5-5,NA,TGTGCCAGCAGCTTGCGGGTTGCGGCAGGGGAAAGCACAGATACGCAGTATTTT,CASSLRVAAGESTDTQYF
NA,TRBJ1-3,17,TRBV4-2,NA,TGTGCCAGCAGCCAAGACTCCCAGAGGGCGCGTGGAAACACCATATATTTT,CASSQDSQRARGNTIYF
TRBD2,TRBJ2-1,14,TRBV30,NA,TGTGCCTGGAATAGCGGGGGGTCCTACAATGAGCAGTTCTTC,CAWNSGGSYNEQFF
TRBD1,TRBJ2-1,17,TRBV5-1,NA,TGCGCCAGCAGCTTGTGGGGGGCGGGACAGGGAGGCAATGAGCAGTTCTTC,CASSLWGAGQGGNEQFF
NA,TRBJ1-2,15,TRBV2,once,TGTGCCAGTACCCTCCAGGTCAGGGTGGAAAATGGCTACACCTTC,CASTLQVRVENGYTF
NA,TRBJ1-2,14,TRBV27,few,TGTGCCAGCAGGGACGCGGGGGGGAAGGATGGCTACACCTTC,CASRDAGGKDGYTF
TRBD1,TRBJ1-6,13,TRBV30,NA,TGTGCCTGGAGTGGGGACAGGAATTCACCCCTCCACTTT,CAWSGDRNSPLHF